Below, 23 T cell receptor beta chains from the same sample are listed, as sequenced in a study of OX40 agonist ivuxolimab in advanced cancers. The assay was immunoSEQ multiplex PCR, and TCRdb's table has in-frame clones only and misses some. The sample yields about 73,000 clones, more than 85% seen once. The material sequenced was CD4+ or CD8+ T cells sorted from blood, taken in a trial of the OX40 agonist ivuxolimab. These receptors were collected from an adult with an advanced solid tumor such as melanoma, head and neck, liver or kidney cancer.

The chain joins TRBV4-1 to TRBJ2-1; 10 bases are shared with TRBD2. The CDR3 covers 16 residues. Germline V gene sequence: CDR1 MGHRA, CDR2 YSYEKL. V shed 4 bases and J 7 bases; nucleotides not matched to a gene: 10. The CDR3: CASSRVLAGIENEQFF. CDR3 DNA sequence: TGCGCCAGCAGCCGAGTACTAGCGGGGATCGAGAATGAGCAGTTCTTC.

The chain couples TRBV5-1 to TRBJ2-3; 8 bases align to TRBD2. The V gene end was trimmed by 4 bases and the J gene end by 1 base; junction bases not matched to a gene: 11. Germline CDR1 reads SGHRS; CDR2 reads YFSETQ. The CDR3 consists of 17 residues. The CDR3 region has the DNA TGCGCCAGCAGCCCCGACGGGGGGGAGACACGCACAGATACGCAGTATTTT. Its protein is CASSPDGGETRTDTQYF.

In its sample, this clone was seen once. The rearrangement uses TRBV7-6 and TRBJ2-1, with 14 bases aligning to TRBD2. The CDR3 loop spans 19 amino acids. Germline V gene lookup returns CDR1 SGHVS and CDR2 FNYEAQ. J gave up 0 bases and V 5 bases, and 9 bases lay outside the gene matches. The CDR3 protein is CASSHGTSGGDSSYNEQFF. The CDR3 coding sequence is TGTGCCAGCAGCCACGGGACTAGCGGGGGTGACAGCTCCTACAATGAGCAGTTCTTC. Full variable domain (rest looked up from reference TRBV7-6 and TRBJ2-1): GAGVSQSPRYKVTKRGQDVALRCDPISGHVSLYWYRQALGQGPEFLTYFNYEAQQDKSGLPNDRFSAERPEGSISTLTIQRTEQRDSAMYRCASSHGTSGGDSSYNEQFFGPGTRLTVL.

The V gene is TRBV9, the J gene TRBJ2-2, with 7 bases lining up with TRBD1. This CDR3 is 16 amino acids long. J was trimmed by 3 bases and V by 4 bases; bases with no gene match: 9. Germline assignment: CDR1 SGDLS and CDR2 YYNGEE. For the CDR3, the DNA is TGTGCCAGCAGCCAACCCGACAGGGTGCACACCGGGGAGCTGTTTTTT. Translation gives CASSQPDRVHTGELFF. The full variable domain, completed using reference TRBV9 and TRBJ2-2, is DSGVTQTPKHLITATGQRVTLRCSPRSGDLSVYWYQQSLDQGLQFLIQYYNGEERAKGNILERFSAQQFPDLHSELNLSSLELGDSALYFCASSQPDRVHTGELFFGEGSRLTVL.

The J gene is TRBJ1-1, the V gene TRBV7-6; D is ambiguous. This CDR3 spans 13 amino acids. The V gene lost 1 base and the J gene lost 1 base, with 4 bases spanning the gap. Germline V gives CDR1 SGHVS, CDR2 FNYEAQ. The DNA of the CDR3 is TGTGCCAGCAGCTTAGGAGCGAACACTGAAGCTTTCTTT. This translates into CASSLGANTEAFF.

This chain joins TRBV5-6 and TRBJ1-1, with a possible D match to TRBD1 (6 bases). Germline V gives CDR1 SGHDT, CDR2 YYEEEE. The CDR3 contains 17 residues. V lost 9 bases and J 3 bases, leaving 27 bases between the germline ends. CDR3 residues: CATGPTAWIGGYTEAFF. DNA of the CDR3: TGTGCCACAGGACCTACAGCTTGGATCGGGGGCTACACTGAAGCTTTCTTT.

The chain uses TRBV11-3 and TRBJ2-1, with 7 bases lining up with TRBD1. The V gene's germline CDR1 is SGHNT and CDR2 YENEEA. The CDR3 runs 15 residues. V trimming: 5 bases; J trimming: 3 bases; junction bases outside the gene matches: 7. CDR3 sequence: CASSHGQVFYNEQFF. CDR3 DNA sequence: TGTGCCAGCAGCCACGGACAGGTTTTCTACAATGAGCAGTTCTTC.

This clone was recorded only once. The gene calls are TRBV11-2 and TRBJ2-3; no clear D gene. The CDR3 consists of 16 residues. Germline V CDR1 and CDR2: SGHAT, FQNNGV. V shed 1 base and J shed 3 bases, with 14 bases lying between them. The CDR3 coding sequence is TGTGCCAGCAGCTTAGCGAACCTTCGGCCGACAGATACGCAGTATTTT. Translating gives CASSLANLRPTDTQYF.

The chain links TRBV13 to TRBJ2-7; D is uncertain. The CDR3 consists of 12 residues. V lost 5 bases and J 5 bases, leaving 10 bases between the germline ends. Looked up from germline, CDR1 is PRHDT and CDR2 is FYEKMQ (reference sequence). The CDR3 sequence: CASSPSAHEQYF. The CDR3 DNA reads TGTGCCAGCAGCCCCAGCGCCCACGAGCAGTACTTC.

A single count supports this clone. The V and J genes are TRBV5-1 and TRBJ2-7; weak D call: TRBD1 (6 bases). The germline V gene has CDR1 SGHRS and CDR2 YFSETQ. The ends were cut back, 2 bases at V and 3 bases at J, with 9 bases in the middle. This CDR3 comprises 13 residues. The CDR3 region is CASSLWTDYEQYF. CDR3 nucleotides: TGCGCCAGCAGCTTATGGACAGACTACGAGCAGTACTTC.

The gene calls are TRBV7-9 and TRBJ2-3; D remains ambiguous. V was shortened by 6 bases and J by 4 bases, with 5 bases between the two germline ends. This CDR3 is 11 amino acids long. Germline CDR1 reads SEHNR; CDR2 reads FQNEAQ (reference sequence). The CDR3 DNA reads as TGTGCCAGCAGTATGTCAGATACGCAGTATTTT. Residues: CASSMSDTQYF.

This clone has a single count. The V gene is TRBV11-2, the J gene TRBJ2-3, with 14 bases matching TRBD2. The trim removed 5 bases at V and 6 bases at J, leaving 10 bases unmatched. This CDR3 is 17 amino acids long. CDR1 is SGHAT, CDR2 FQNNGV, per germline. CDR3 region: CASSHLTSGGAWDTQYF. CDR3 sequence (DNA): TGTGCCAGCAGCCACCTGACTAGCGGGGGGGCATGGGATACGCAGTATTTT.

The rearrangement links TRBV4-3 to TRBJ1-4, with 7 bases that match TRBD1. Trimming cost V 2 bases and J 7 bases; bases outside gene matches: 7. There are 15 residues in the CDR3. The germline V gene encodes CDR1 LGHNA and CDR2 YSLEER. CDR3 in DNA: TGCGCCAGCAGCCAAACGACAGGGTATGGTGAAAAACTGTTTTTT. It specifies CASSQTTGYGEKLFF.

The chain recombines TRBV19 with TRBJ2-5, with D possibly being TRBD1 (6 bases). CDR3 length: 17 residues. V was trimmed by 1 base and J by 1 base, leaving 16 bases between them. Germline-derived CDR1 and CDR2 are LNHDA and SQIVND (reference sequence). The CDR3 reads CASSIGQGRSFQETQYF. CDR3 nucleotides: TGTGCCAGTAGTATAGGCCAGGGGCGATCCTTCCAAGAGACCCAGTACTTC.

This sequence joins TRBV29-1 and TRBJ2-7, with 8 bases lining up with TRBD2. The CDR3 sequence is 13 residues long. V lost 6 bases to trimming and J lost 4 bases; unmatched junction nucleotides: 8. Germline CDR1 is SQVTM and CDR2 is ANQGSEA. The CDR3 is CSVKTSVSYEQYF. CDR3 DNA sequence: TGCAGCGTGAAGACTAGCGTATCGTACGAGCAGTACTTC.

This chain uses TRBV7-3 with TRBJ2-1; the D is unclear. The CDR3 spans 16 residues. The V end was cut by 1 base, the J end by 5 bases, with 15 bases between. Looked up from germline, CDR1 is SGHTA and CDR2 is FQGTGA. In nucleotides, the CDR3 is TGTGCCAGCAGCTTAATGCCCCTCTCGTCGGACAATGAGCAGTTCTTC. It codes for CASSLMPLSSDNEQFF.

V and J are TRBV10-1 and TRBJ2-1, with 8 bases identical to TRBD1. J lost 7 bases, V lost 6 bases, and 5 bases had no gene match. The CDR3 is 13 residues long. Germline CDR1 reads WNHNN; CDR2 reads SYGVQD (reference sequence). The CDR3 protein is CASRNRGENEQFF. The DNA of the CDR3 is TGCGCCAGCAGGAACAGGGGGGAGAATGAGCAGTTCTTC.

J is TRBJ2-1 and V is TRBV7-9, with D uncertain. Germline loops: CDR1 SEHNR, CDR2 FQNEAQ (reference sequence). This CDR3 region has 12 residues. V lost 1 base, J lost 8 bases, and 6 bases lay in between. CDR3 nucleotide sequence: TGTGCCAGCAGCTTAGAAAGGGATGAGCAGTTCTTC. This gives the protein CASSLERDEQFF.

This clone was detected only once. The chain is built from TRBV12-5 and TRBJ2-2, with D unclear. CDR1 is LGHNT and CDR2 is FRNRAP in the germline V gene. Trimming cost V 0 bases and J 1 base, with 9 bases left between them. The CDR3 is made up of 16 amino acids. The CDR3 sequence: CASGLVEGLNTGELFF. CDR3 bases: TGTGCTAGTGGTTTGGTAGAAGGCCTGAACACCGGGGAGCTGTTTTTT. The full variable domain, completed using reference TRBV12-5 and TRBJ2-2, is DARVTQTPRHKVTEMGQEVTMRCQPILGHNTVFWYRQTMMQGLELLAYFRNRAPLDDSGMPKDRFSAEMPDATLATLKIQPSEPRDSAVYFCASGLVEGLNTGELFFGEGSRLTVL.

This clone has just a few counts. J is TRBJ2-7 and V is TRBV6-5; D perhaps matches TRBD2 (6 bases). This CDR3 spans 13 amino acids. Per the germline V gene, CDR1 is MNHEY and CDR2 is SVGAGI. The V and J ends lost 2 bases and 5 bases respectively, with 10 bases between them. The CDR3 sequence is CASSYASVHEQYF. DNA of the CDR3: TGTGCCAGCAGTTACGCTAGCGTCCACGAGCAGTACTTC.

The rearrangement joins TRBV9 to TRBJ1-1, with a weak D call TRBD1 (6 bases). V gave up 0 bases and J gave up 4 bases, with 13 bases separating them. The length of the CDR3 is 15 residues. The germline CDR1 and CDR2 sequences are SGDLS and YYNGEE. CDR3 in DNA: TGTGCCAGCAGCGTAGAAGGGGGAAGTGGCACTGAAGCTTTCTTT. Protein product: CASSVEGGSGTEAFF.

V is TRBV5-1 and J is TRBJ2-1, with D perhaps matching TRBD2 (5 bases). Trimming stripped 1 base from V and 8 bases from J, with 16 bases between. This CDR3 is built from 15 residues. Germline V gene sequence: CDR1 SGHRS, CDR2 YFSETQ. CDR3 in amino acids: CASSLYAGVKDEQFF. The CDR3 DNA reads TGCGCCAGCAGCTTGTACGCGGGCGTTAAGGATGAGCAGTTCTTC. The full variable domain, its missing parts supplied by reference TRBV5-1 and TRBJ2-1, is KAGVTQTPRYLIKTRGQQVTLSCSPISGHRSVSWYQQTPGQGLQFLFEYFSETQRNKGNFPGRFSGRQFSNSRSEMNVSTLELGDSALYLCASSLYAGVKDEQFFGPGTRLTVL.

The gene calls are TRBV4-2 and TRBJ2-7; TRBD1 aligns across 8 bases. Germline V gene sequence: CDR1 LGHNA, CDR2 YNFKEQ. Trimming cost V 2 bases and J 3 bases; bases outside gene matches: 3. CDR3 size: 14 residues. CDR3 DNA: TGTGCCAGCAGCCAACAGGGGGCTGGCTACGAGCAGTACTTC. This encodes CASSQQGAGYEQYF.